These 27 T cell receptor beta chains originate from one sample sequenced in a study of blood T cells in healthy people across ages. Using a J-beta primer mix together with a sample-barcoded 5' primer, a second PCR was run for roughly 6 to 11 cycles. TCRdb called the 5' RACE reads again in MiXCR, with one record for every CDR3 protein. The table shows around 750,000 distinct CDR3 sequences, with 50% to 65% occurring only once. The sequenced sample consisted of blood. These receptors came from an older man in good health.

This clonotype was counted a single time. The CDR3 DNA sequence: TGTGCCAGCAGTTTCGGGACAGGGCGCTACGAGCAGTTCTTC. This codes for CASSFGTGRYEQFF. The V gene is TRBV28, the J gene TRBJ2-1; TRBD1 matches at 9 bases. Trimming cost V 3 bases and J 10 bases; bases outside gene matches: 7. The CDR3 has 14 residues. Germline CDR1 reads MDHEN; CDR2 reads SYDVKM.

V and J are TRBV7-6 and TRBJ2-7, with TRBD1 matching 8 bases. V dropped 1 base and J dropped 0; count of bases not matched to a gene: 2. The CDR3 extends over 15 amino acids. Germline V lookup: CDR1 SGHVS, CDR2 FNYEAQ. For the CDR3, the DNA is TGTGCCAGCAGCTTAGGGACAGGGAACTCCTACGAGCAGTACTTC. Encoded protein: CASSLGTGNSYEQYF.

The chain joins TRBV29-1 to TRBJ2-5, with 8 bases matching TRBD1. The length of the CDR3 is 14 residues. Germline CDR1 is SQVTM and CDR2 is ANQGSEA. V trimming: 4 bases; J trimming: 5 bases; junction bases outside the gene matches: 9. The CDR3 reads CSVVGGQGGETQYF. Here the CDR3 DNA reads TGCAGCGTTGTAGGAGGACAGGGAGGCGAGACCCAGTACTTC.

This clonotype was seen a handful of times. This CDR3 reads CASSLLARRRNTDTQYF. The CDR3 DNA sequence: TGTGCCAGCAGTTTACTCGCACGCCGGAGAAACACAGATACGCAGTATTTT. The chain uses TRBV27 and TRBJ2-3, with D unresolved. The V end was cut by 2 bases, the J end by 2 bases, with 17 bases between. The CDR3 has 17 amino acids. Germline CDR1 MNHEY, CDR2 SMNVEV (reference sequence).

This clonotype came up many times. This chain links TRBV10-3 with TRBJ2-5; tentative D call: TRBD2 (5 bases). Trimming cost V 0 bases and J 11 bases, with 16 bases left between them. CDR1 and CDR2 (germline): ENHRY, SYGVKD. The CDR3 extends over 14 amino acids. This CDR3 reads CAISESTRLGEQYF. CDR3 nucleotides: TGTGCCATCAGTGAGTCGACGAGGCTTGGGGAGCAGTACTTC.

The J gene is TRBJ2-7, the V gene TRBV4-2, with D perhaps matching TRBD2 (5 bases). The germline CDR1 and CDR2 sequences are LGHNA and YNFKEQ. V lost 2 bases to trimming and J lost 2 bases, with 7 bases between them. The CDR3 has 13 residues. The chain's CDR3 is CASSQSGAYEQYF. Written as DNA, the CDR3 is TGTGCCAGCAGCCAAAGCGGAGCCTACGAGCAGTACTTC.

The chain couples TRBV6-6 to TRBJ1-4, with D maybe TRBD1 (5 bases). This CDR3 has 14 amino acids. Trimming stripped 2 bases from V and 8 bases from J, with 12 bases between. Germline loops: CDR1 MNHNY, CDR2 SVGAGI (reference sequence). The CDR3 sequence is CASSYEGPGEKLFF. DNA of the CDR3: TGTGCCAGCAGTTACGAGGGGCCCGGGGAAAAACTGTTTTTT.

This clonotype was seen a handful of times. The rearrangement links TRBV29-1 to TRBJ2-7; maybe TRBD1 (6 bases). Germline V lookup: CDR1 SQVTM, CDR2 ANQGSEA. The CDR3 runs 13 residues. The V and J ends lost 8 bases and 1 base respectively, with 15 bases between them. This chain's CDR3 is CSTKTGPSYEQYF. For the CDR3, the DNA is TGCAGCACCAAAACAGGGCCTTCCTACGAGCAGTACTTC.

This chain connects TRBV18 to TRBJ1-2, with a weak D call TRBD1 (5 bases). Trimming pared 0 bases from V and 9 bases from J, leaving 14 bases between. Germline assignment: CDR1 KGHSH and CDR2 LQKENI. The CDR3 loop spans 14 amino acids. The CDR3 coding sequence is TGTGCCAGCTCACCACCCGACAGCCCGGCTCGCTACACCTTC. It specifies CASSPPDSPARYTF.

V and J are TRBV24-1 and TRBJ2-7, with D possibly matching TRBD1 (6 bases). The germline V gene has CDR1 KGHDR and CDR2 SFDVKD. The CDR3 runs 12 residues. Trimming removed 10 bases from V and 2 bases from J, with 11 bases in between. CDR3 bases: TGTGCCACACTCAGGGGCCCCTACGAGCAGTACTTC. Amino acid sequence: CATLRGPYEQYF.

This clonotype was seen a single time. The chain has TRBV12-3 or TRBV12-4 and TRBJ2-5; D ambiguous. V was cut by 6 bases and J by 11 bases, with 19 bases left in between. This CDR3 spans 13 amino acids. The DNA for the CDR3 is TGTGCCAGCAGCCCAGGCCCTCCCAATGAGCAGTACTTC. Amino acid sequence: CASSPGPPNEQYF.

The V gene is TRBV7-2, the J gene TRBJ2-1; 12 positions agree with TRBD2. V was pared by 2 bases and J by 15 bases, with 8 bases of the junction left unmatched. This CDR3 has 14 residues. Germline assignment: CDR1 SGHTA and CDR2 FQGNSA. CDR3 in amino acids: CASSLRASGRDAFF. CDR3 coding DNA: TGTGCCAGCAGCTTAAGGGCTAGCGGGAGGGACGCGTTCTTC.

This clonotype was seen only a few times. The chain couples TRBV5-5 to TRBJ1-2; D might be TRBD1 (5 bases). Trimming left V 1 base short and J 2 bases short, with 12 bases between. CDR1 SGHKS and CDR2 YYEKEE come from the germline V gene (reference sequence). This CDR3 is built from 15 residues. The CDR3 sequence: CASSLQPAGNYGYTF. CDR3 in DNA: TGTGCCAGCAGCTTGCAACCCGCAGGGAACTATGGCTACACCTTC.

V usage is TRBV21-1 and J usage is TRBJ2-5; no DNA check was done on the table's D call, TRBD2. The J call could be wrong; TRBJ2-7 is a better fit for the DNA end. TRBV21-1 counts as a pseudogene. This CDR3 comprises 14 residues. The CDR3 sequence: CARATSGDPYEQYF. DNA for the CDR3: TGTGCCAGGGCCACTAGCGGGGATCCATACGAGCAGTACTTC.

The CDR3 region is CASSRKVNTEAFF. In DNA, the CDR3 is TGTGCCAGCAGTCGGAAAGTGAACACTGAAGCTTTCTTT. The genes are TRBV12-3 or TRBV12-4 and TRBJ1-1; D is unclear. CDR3 size: 13 residues. Trimming removed 5 bases at V and 0 bases at J, with 7 bases between.

This chain links TRBV9 with TRBJ2-3; D is possibly TRBD2 (5 bases). The CDR3 runs to 16 residues. V lost 3 bases and J 3 bases, leaving 17 bases between the germline ends. Germline V gives CDR1 SGDLS, CDR2 YYNGEE. The chain's CDR3 is CASSAHGSSGTDTQYF. The DNA of the CDR3 is TGTGCCAGCAGCGCCCATGGGAGTTCGGGGACAGATACGCAGTATTTT.

This chain joins TRBV10-1 and TRBJ1-6; no firm D call. The germline gives CDR1 WNHNN, CDR2 SYGVQD (reference sequence). CDR3 length: 13 residues. Trimming took off 6 bases at V and 7 bases at J, with 10 bases between the two ends. CDR3 bases: TGCGCCAGCAGCGGATCGGGGAATTCACCCCTCCACTTT. Its translation: CASSGSGNSPLHF.

This clonotype was counted only a few times. V gene TRBV20-1 combines with J gene TRBJ2-1; D might be TRBD1 (6 bases). Germline V CDR1 and CDR2: DFQATT, SNEGSKA (reference sequence). Trimming shortened V by 5 bases and J by 5 bases, and 22 bases separated the two germline ends. The CDR3 runs 16 residues. The CDR3 DNA reads TGCAGTGCTGCCCAACCCTCGGGACAACTAAACAATGAGCAGTTCTTC. This translates into CSAAQPSGQLNNEQFF.

This clonotype turned up a few times. The chain has TRBV6-6 and TRBJ2-1, with D perhaps TRBD1 (5 bases). The CDR3 contains 15 residues. From germline, CDR1 is MNHNY and CDR2 SVGAGI (reference sequence). Trimming left V 2 bases short and J 7 bases short, with 15 bases between. CDR3 amino acids: CASSYGQGRLNEQFF. Written as DNA, the CDR3 is TGTGCCAGCAGTTACGGGCAGGGTCGTTTAAATGAGCAGTTCTTC.

This clonotype showed up many times. This rearrangement joins TRBV6-6 to TRBJ2-1; D possibly corresponds to TRBD1 (5 bases). Germline CDR1 reads MNHNY; CDR2 reads SVGAGI (reference sequence). The CDR3 is made up of 14 amino acids. Deletions cut 5 bases from V and 2 bases from J, with 10 bases between. The CDR3 spells CASSTGETYNEQFF. Here the CDR3 DNA reads TGTGCCAGCAGTACAGGAGAGACCTACAATGAGCAGTTCTTC.

This clonotype has more than one count but fewer than ten. J is TRBJ2-1 and V is TRBV4-1, with a weak D call TRBD2 (6 bases). V was shortened by 0 bases and J by 7 bases, with 19 bases between the two germline ends. CDR3 length: 17 residues. Germline V gives CDR1 MGHRA, CDR2 YSYEKL. CDR3 nucleotide sequence: TGCGCCAGCAGCCAAGATCCGGGACTGGGAGGCGGAAATGAGCAGTTCTTC. The encoded protein is CASSQDPGLGGGNEQFF.

This clonotype has a handful of counts. This chain links TRBV28 with TRBJ2-2; D remains unclear. Trimming shortened V by 4 bases and J by 6 bases, and 6 bases separated the two germline ends. The CDR3 runs 12 residues. The germline CDR1 and CDR2 sequences are MDHEN and SYDVKM. In DNA form, the CDR3 reads TGTGCCAGCAGTTCTCAACCCGGGGAGCTGTTTTTT. Its translation is CASSSQPGELFF. Together with reference TRBV28 and TRBJ2-2, the CDR3 gives the full variable domain: DVKVTQSSRYLVKRTGEKVFLECVQDMDHENMFWYRQDPGLGLRLIYFSYDVKMKEKGDIPEGYSVSREKKERFSLILESASTNQTSMYLCASSSQPGELFFGEGSRLTVL.

The V gene is TRBV6-5, the J gene TRBJ2-1; possibly TRBD1 for D (5 bases). Trimming took 4 bases from V and 10 from J, leaving 20 bases between them. Germline V gives CDR1 MNHEY, CDR2 SVGAGI. This CDR3 is 15 amino acids long. CDR3 nucleotide sequence: TGTGCCAGCAGTTGGTCGAATAGCCCAACAGGCGAGCAGTTCTTC. Translation: CASSWSNSPTGEQFF.

The J gene is TRBJ2-7, the V gene TRBV7-2; 9 nucleotides match TRBD2. The germline CDR1 and CDR2 sequences are SGHTA and FQGNSA. The CDR3 sequence is 16 residues long. V dropped 5 bases and J dropped 3; count of bases not matched to a gene: 11. Here the CDR3 reads CASSENPGTSFYEQYF. CDR3 DNA sequence: TGTGCCAGCAGCGAAAACCCCGGGACTAGCTTCTACGAGCAGTACTTC.

V is TRBV7-9 and J is TRBJ2-7; TRBD1 matches 9 bases. J was trimmed by 0 bases and V by 2 bases; bases with no gene match: 5. The CDR3 loop spans 16 amino acids. Germline V CDR1 and CDR2: SEHNR, FQNEAQ (reference sequence). CDR3 sequence (DNA): TGTGCCAGCAGCTTAAAGACAGGGGGGAGCTCCTACGAGCAGTACTTC. Its translation is CASSLKTGGSSYEQYF.

The chain is built from TRBV5-1 and TRBJ2-3; TRBD2 matches at 7 bases. Germline values: CDR1 SGHRS, CDR2 YFSETQ. V dropped 1 base and J dropped 8; count of bases not matched to a gene: 16. This CDR3 region has 17 residues. CDR3 coding DNA: TGCGCCAGCAGCTTGTTGGTACGGGGGGATTCGCAGGGTACGCAGTATTTT. Translated, it gives CASSLLVRGDSQGTQYF. Drawing the rest from reference TRBV5-1 and TRBJ2-3, the complete variable domain is KAGVTQTPRYLIKTRGQQVTLSCSPISGHRSVSWYQQTPGQGLQFLFEYFSETQRNKGNFPGRFSGRQFSNSRSEMNVSTLELGDSALYLCASSLLVRGDSQGTQYFGPGTRLTVL.

The rearrangement links TRBV6-5 to TRBJ1-1; D is perhaps TRBD1 (6 bases). This CDR3 comprises 14 residues. The V end was cut by 5 bases, the J end by 10 bases, with 20 bases between. Germline V lookup: CDR1 MNHEY, CDR2 SVGAGI. The DNA for the CDR3 is TGTGCCAGCAGTCCTACCAGGGGCCCCATAAGAGCTTTCTTT. It codes for CASSPTRGPIRAFF.